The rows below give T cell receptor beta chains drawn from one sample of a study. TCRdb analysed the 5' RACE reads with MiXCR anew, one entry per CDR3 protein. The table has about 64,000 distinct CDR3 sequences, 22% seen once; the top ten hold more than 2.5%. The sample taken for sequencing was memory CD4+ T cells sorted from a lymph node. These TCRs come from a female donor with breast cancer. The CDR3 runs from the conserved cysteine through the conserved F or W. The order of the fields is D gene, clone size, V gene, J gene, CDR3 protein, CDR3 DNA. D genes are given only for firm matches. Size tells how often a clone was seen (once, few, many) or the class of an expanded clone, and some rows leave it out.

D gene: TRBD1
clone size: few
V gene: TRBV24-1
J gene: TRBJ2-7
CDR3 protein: CATSDSGQGSPYEQYF
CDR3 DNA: TGTGCCACCAGTGATTCGGGACAGGGGAGCCCCTACGAGCAGTACTTC

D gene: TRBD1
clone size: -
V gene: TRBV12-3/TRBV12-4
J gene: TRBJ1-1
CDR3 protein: CASSRTGDGTEAFF
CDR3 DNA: TGTGCCAGCAGCCGGACAGGGGATGGCACTGAAGCTTTCTTT

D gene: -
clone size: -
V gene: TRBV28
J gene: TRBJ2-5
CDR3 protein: CTISGAEGAQETQYF
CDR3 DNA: TGTACAATTTCGGGGGCCGAAGGGGCCCAAGAGACCCAGTACTTC

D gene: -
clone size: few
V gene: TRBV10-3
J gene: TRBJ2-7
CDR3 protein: CATRSGGREQYF
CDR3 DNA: TGTGCCACCCGATCCGGGGGGCGCGAGCAGTACTTC

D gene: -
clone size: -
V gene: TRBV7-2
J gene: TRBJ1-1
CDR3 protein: CASSTGDGANTEAFF
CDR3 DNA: TGTGCCAGCAGCACCGGAGACGGAGCGAACACTGAAGCTTTCTTT

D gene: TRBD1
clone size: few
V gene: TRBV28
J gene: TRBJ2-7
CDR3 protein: CASTLEDREGYEQYF
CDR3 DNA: TGTGCCAGCACCCTGGAGGACAGGGAAGGCTACGAGCAGTACTTC

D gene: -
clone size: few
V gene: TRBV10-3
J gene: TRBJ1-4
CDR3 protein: CAIGASSGEKLFF
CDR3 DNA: TGTGCCATCGGGGCGTCCTCGGGTGAAAAACTGTTTTTT

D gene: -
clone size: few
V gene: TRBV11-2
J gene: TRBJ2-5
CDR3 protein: CASSPQETQYF
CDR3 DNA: TGTGCCAGCAGCCCCCAAGAGACCCAGTACTTC

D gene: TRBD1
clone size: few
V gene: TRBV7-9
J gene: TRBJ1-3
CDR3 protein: CASSTRTGGNTIYF
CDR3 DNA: TGTGCCAGCAGCACCCGGACAGGGGGAAACACCATATATTTT

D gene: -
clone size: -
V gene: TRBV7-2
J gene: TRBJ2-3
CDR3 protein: CASGPPKTDTQYF
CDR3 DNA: TGTGCCAGCGGCCCCCCTAAAACAGATACGCAGTATTTT

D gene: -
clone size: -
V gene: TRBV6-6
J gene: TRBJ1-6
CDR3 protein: CASTNEFTSSYNSPLHF
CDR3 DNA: TGTGCCAGCACCAACGAGTTCACCAGCTCCTATAATTCACCCCTCCACTTT

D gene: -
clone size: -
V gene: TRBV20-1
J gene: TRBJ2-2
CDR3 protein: CSARDSTRGNTGGLFF
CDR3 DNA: TGCAGTGCTAGAGATAGTACCAGGGGGAACACCGGGGGGCTGTTTTTT

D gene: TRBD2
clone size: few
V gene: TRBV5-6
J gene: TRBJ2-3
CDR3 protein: CASSPGLYTDTQYF
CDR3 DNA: TGTGCCAGCAGCCCGGGACTATACACAGATACGCAGTATTTT

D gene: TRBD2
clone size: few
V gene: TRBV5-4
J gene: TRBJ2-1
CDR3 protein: CASYTGRLAGVNEQFF
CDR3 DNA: TGTGCCAGCTATACAGGGAGACTAGCGGGTGTCAATGAGCAGTTCTTC

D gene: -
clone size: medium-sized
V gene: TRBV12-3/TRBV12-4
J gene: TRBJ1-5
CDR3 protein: CASSRDLEGQPQHF
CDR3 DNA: TGTGCCAGCAGCCGTGACCTTGAGGGTCAGCCCCAGCATTTT

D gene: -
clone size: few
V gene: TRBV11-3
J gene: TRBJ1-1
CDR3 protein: CASSFSGSTATF
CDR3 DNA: TGTGCCAGCAGCTTCTCAGGATCGACAGCGACCTTT

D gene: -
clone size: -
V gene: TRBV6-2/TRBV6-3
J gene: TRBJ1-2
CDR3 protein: CASSQANYGYTF
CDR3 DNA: TGTGCCAGCAGCCAGGCTAACTATGGCTACACCTTC

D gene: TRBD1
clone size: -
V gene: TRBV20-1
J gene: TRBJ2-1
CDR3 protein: CSARKGTGGSVVEQFF
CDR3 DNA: TGCAGTGCTAGAAAGGGAACAGGGGGCTCTGTTGTGGAGCAGTTCTTC

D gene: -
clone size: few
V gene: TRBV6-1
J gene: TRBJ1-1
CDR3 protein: CASSERGNTEAFF
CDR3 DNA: TGTGCCAGCAGTGAGAGGGGGAACACTGAAGCTTTCTTT

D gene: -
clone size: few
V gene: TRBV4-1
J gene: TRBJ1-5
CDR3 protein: CASSQARESQPQHF
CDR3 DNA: TGCGCCAGCAGCCAAGCTCGCGAATCGCAGCCCCAGCATTTT

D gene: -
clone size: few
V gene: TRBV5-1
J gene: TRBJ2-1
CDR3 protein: CASSPESSYNEQFF
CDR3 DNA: TGCGCCAGCAGCCCCGAGAGCTCCTACAATGAGCAGTTCTTC

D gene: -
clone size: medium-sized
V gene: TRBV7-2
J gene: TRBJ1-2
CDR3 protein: CASSGYTEVNYGYTF
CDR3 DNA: TGTGCCAGCAGCGGTTACACCGAAGTAAACTATGGCTACACCTTC